The 7 T cell receptor beta chains listed next were all sequenced from one sample in a study of blood T cell repertoires in COVID-19. Libraries were prepared by immunoSEQ multiplex PCR; TCRdb keeps only in-frame clonotypes and omits some of them. The sample carries about 150,000 clones, 87% recorded once. Source material: peripheral blood. The receptors here all came from a human donor in a cohort sampled during active COVID-19.

The rearrangement links TRBV7-8 to TRBJ2-5, with 9 bases that match TRBD2. The CDR3 extends over 16 amino acids. V trimming: 5 bases; J trimming: 5 bases; junction bases outside the gene matches: 12. From germline, CDR1 is SGHVS and CDR2 FQNEAQ. CDR3 DNA: TGTGCCAGCAGCGGACTTAGCGGGAGCATGGATGAGACCCAGTACTTC. Translation gives CASSGLSGSMDETQYF.

The J gene is TRBJ2-3, the V gene TRBV30; D is possibly TRBD2 (6 bases). V was clipped by 5 bases and J by 4 bases, with 19 bases between them. Germline values: CDR1 GTSNPN, CDR2 SVGIG (reference sequence). The CDR3 totals 15 residues. The CDR3 here is CAWGGGLGVPDTQYF. CDR3 sequence (DNA): TGTGCCTGGGGGGGAGGTCTCGGGGTCCCAGATACGCAGTATTTT.

To note about this clone: Other nucleotide sequences from this sample produce the same CDR3. V is TRBV21-1 and J is TRBJ2-6; the D call TRBD2 from the table was never checked on the DNA. TRBV21-1 is deemed a pseudogene. The CDR3 totals 21 residues. CDR3 in amino acids: CASSKVQGGRRRRSGANVLTF. CDR3 bases: TGTGCCAGCAGCAAAGTTCAAGGCGGGCGAAGACGCCGCTCTGGGGCCAACGTCCTGACTTTC.

V gene TRBV7-9 combines with J gene TRBJ1-1; unclear D gene. CDR1 is SEHNR and CDR2 is FQNEAQ in the germline V gene (reference sequence). Trimming left V 4 bases short and J 6 bases short, with 21 bases between. CDR3 length: 16 amino acids. The CDR3 region has the DNA TGTGCCAGCAGCTGGGCGACCGACCCCGAGGGCCCTGAAGCTTTCTTT. This gives the protein CASSWATDPEGPEAFF.

The chain carries TRBV27 and TRBJ2-7, with 7 bases lining up with TRBD1. Germline CDR1 is MNHEY and CDR2 is SMNVEV (reference sequence). This CDR3 contains 16 residues. V lost 3 bases, J lost 2 bases, and 10 bases stayed unmatched. For the CDR3, the DNA is TGTGCCAGCAGTTTCTACCCTGGGACAGTAACCTACGAGCAGTACTTC. Residues: CASSFYPGTVTYEQYF.

This chain uses TRBV7-2 with TRBJ2-1; no definite D call. The length of the CDR3 is 15 residues. V was shortened by 1 base and J by 0 bases, with 7 bases between the two germline ends. Germline V lookup: CDR1 SGHTA, CDR2 FQGNSA. CDR3 residues: CASSLGPGSYNEQFF. CDR3 nucleotide sequence: TGTGCCAGCAGCTTAGGCCCAGGCTCCTACAATGAGCAGTTCTTC.

This chain uses TRBV2 with TRBJ1-4; TRBD1 might be the D (6 bases). CDR3 length: 15 amino acids. The V and J ends lost 8 bases and 5 bases respectively, with 18 bases between them. The germline gives CDR1 SNHLY, CDR2 FYNNEI. The CDR3 spells CASSEVQGGNEKLFF. The CDR3 nucleotides read TGTGCCAGCTCTGAAGTACAGGGAGGGAATGAAAAACTGTTTTTT.